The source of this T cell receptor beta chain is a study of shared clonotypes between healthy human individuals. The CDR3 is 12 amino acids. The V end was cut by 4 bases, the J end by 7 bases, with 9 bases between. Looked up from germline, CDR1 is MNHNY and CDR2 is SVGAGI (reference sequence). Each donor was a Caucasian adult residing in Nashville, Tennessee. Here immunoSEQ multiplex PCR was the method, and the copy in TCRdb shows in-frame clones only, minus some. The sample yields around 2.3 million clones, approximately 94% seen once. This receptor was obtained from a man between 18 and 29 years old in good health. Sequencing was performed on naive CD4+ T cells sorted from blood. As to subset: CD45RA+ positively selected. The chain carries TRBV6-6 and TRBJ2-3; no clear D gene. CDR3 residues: CASSSNTNTQYF. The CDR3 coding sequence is TGTGCCAGCAGTTCTAATACGAATACGCAGTATTTT.